The 5 T cell receptor beta chains listed next were all sequenced from one sample in a study of cytomegalovirus exposure and HLA in healthy donors. Measured with immunoSEQ multiplex PCR; TCRdb has only the in-frame clones, and not every one. The sample lists fewer than 250,000 clones; 87% were seen once. Sequenced: PBMCs. The receptors were gathered from a man between 18 and 29 years old in good health and CMV-seronegative.

The chain couples TRBV6-5 to TRBJ1-2, with D maybe TRBD1 (5 bases). Trimming took 9 bases from V and 8 from J, leaving 13 bases between them. CDR1 is MNHEY and CDR2 is SVGAGI in the germline V gene. The CDR3 runs 11 residues. DNA for the CDR3: TGTGCCAGTGGGAAGGGGCAAGGCTACACCTTC. This sequence encodes CASGKGQGYTF.

This chain uses TRBV19 with TRBJ2-6; D might be TRBD1 (6 bases). V lost 1 base and J 1 base, leaving 11 bases between the germline ends. CDR3 length equals 17 residues. In germline, CDR1 is LNHDA, CDR2 SQIVND (reference sequence). As DNA, the CDR3 is TGTGCCAGTAGTATAGTACAAAGGGGGTCTGGGGCCAACGTCCTGACTTTC. This sequence encodes CASSIVQRGSGANVLTF.

The CDR3 loop is CASSARDTSYEQYF. The CDR3 DNA follows: TGTGCCAGCAGCGCAAGGGACACATCCTACGAGCAGTACTTC. The rearrangement joins TRBV5-4 to TRBJ2-7, with D possibly TRBD1 on 6 matching bases. CDR3 size: 14 residues. Trimming stripped 4 bases from V and 1 base from J, with 12 bases between. Germline assignment: CDR1 SGHNT and CDR2 YYREEE (reference sequence).

The chain employs TRBV5-4 and TRBJ2-5; 10 bases match TRBD1. CDR3 length: 16 amino acids. The ends lost 4 bases at V and 3 bases at J; junction bases unmatched: 9. CDR1 is SGHNT and CDR2 is YYREEE in the germline V gene (reference sequence). The CDR3: CASSPSRGTGEETQYF. CDR3 bases: TGTGCCAGCAGCCCAAGTCGAGGGACAGGGGAAGAGACCCAGTACTTC.

The rearrangement uses TRBV4-1 and TRBJ1-2, with 7 bases that match TRBD1. CDR3 length: 13 amino acids. The J segment lost 6 bases and the V segment lost 3 bases, leaving 4 bases of the junction unmatched. Germline lookup yields CDR1 MGHRA and CDR2 YSYEKL. The CDR3 DNA sequence: TGCGCCAGCAGCCACGGGACAGAAGATGGCTACACCTTC. Translating gives CASSHGTEDGYTF.